What follows are 23 T cell receptor beta chains derived from one specimen sequenced in a study of early T cells in non-severe SARS-CoV-2 infection. TCRdb independently ran MiXCR on the 5' RACE reads; one entry per CDR3 protein. This sample has about 30,000 distinct CDR3 sequences; about 3.9% occur once, and the top ten carry over 8%. Source material: whole blood. The source is an adult who was a healthcare worker with PCR-confirmed SARS-CoV-2 infection or an uninfected control (not recorded which).

This clonotype was observed a handful of times. CDR3 in amino acids: CASSQGRSQPQHF. In DNA, the CDR3 is TGTGCCAGCAGTCAGGGTCGCAGTCAGCCCCAGCATTTT. This chain joins TRBV12-3 or TRBV12-4 and TRBJ1-5; tentatively, D is TRBD1 (5 bases). This CDR3 comprises 13 residues. The germline V and J ends were trimmed by 5 bases and 6 bases, with 11 bases remaining between them.

Ten or more counts support this clonotype. J is TRBJ1-2 and V is TRBV28; D not certain. The germline CDR1 and CDR2 sequences are MDHEN and SYDVKM. The V end lost 5 bases, the J end lost 7 bases, and 14 bases lay between the germline ends. The CDR3 runs to 13 residues. CDR3: CASSLYLDRGYTF. In DNA form, the CDR3 reads TGTGCCAGCAGTCTATACCTAGACCGTGGCTACACCTTC.

V and J are TRBV5-1 and TRBJ1-1; 8 bases are a match to TRBD1. The CDR3 consists of 14 residues. With V trimmed by 3 bases and J by 1 base, 2 bases remained unmatched. The germline gives CDR1 SGHRS, CDR2 YFSETQ. The CDR3 sequence: CASSSTGENTEAFF. The CDR3, as DNA: TGCGCCAGCAGCTCGACAGGGGAGAACACTGAAGCTTTCTTT.

This clonotype has a count of ten or more. The V and J genes are TRBV7-9 and TRBJ2-7; D may be TRBD2 (6 bases). The germline gives CDR1 SEHNR, CDR2 FQNEAQ (reference sequence). V was clipped by 1 base and J by 7 bases, with 29 bases between them. This CDR3 is built from 19 residues. CDR3: CASSLERDLVFGDFKEQYF. The DNA for the CDR3 is TGTGCCAGCAGCTTAGAACGCGATCTCGTCTTCGGGGACTTCAAAGAGCAGTACTTC.

This clonotype was picked up many times. The chain employs TRBV5-1 and TRBJ2-7; D tentatively fits TRBD1 or TRBD2 (5 bases each). Germline V lookup: CDR1 SGHRS, CDR2 YFSETQ. This CDR3 has 15 residues. V was cut by 0 bases and J by 3 bases, with 13 bases left in between. CDR3: CASSLGGTGHYEQYF. Written as DNA, the CDR3 is TGCGCCAGCAGCTTGGGGGGGACGGGTCACTACGAGCAGTACTTC.

This clonotype was detected many times. The chain couples TRBV5-4 to TRBJ1-6; possible D gene TRBD1, 5 bases. The CDR3 runs to 16 residues. V was trimmed by 3 bases and J by 4 bases, leaving 14 bases between them. The V gene's germline CDR1 is SGHNT and CDR2 YYREEE (reference sequence). CDR3 bases: TGTGCCAGCAGCTCCCTTGGAAGACAGTATAATTCACCCCTCCACTTT. Translation gives CASSSLGRQYNSPLHF.

This clonotype appeared a few times. The rearrangement joins TRBV5-1 to TRBJ2-3, with 9 positions matching TRBD2. J was trimmed by 5 bases and V by 7 bases; bases with no gene match: 5. CDR1 and CDR2 from the germline V gene are SGHRS and YFSETQ. The CDR3 is made up of 13 amino acids. CDR3 protein: CASHIAGEDTQYF. CDR3 DNA sequence: TGCGCCAGCCACATAGCGGGAGAAGATACGCAGTATTTT. Full variable domain (missing parts from reference TRBV5-1 and TRBJ2-3): KAGVTQTPRYLIKTRGQQVTLSCSPISGHRSVSWYQQTPGQGLQFLFEYFSETQRNKGNFPGRFSGRQFSNSRSEMNVSTLELGDSALYLCASHIAGEDTQYFGPGTRLTVL.

The sample holds many counts of this clonotype. This chain uses TRBV5-1 with TRBJ2-1; the match to TRBD2 covers 8 bases. From germline, CDR1 is SGHRS and CDR2 YFSETQ. There are 15 residues in the CDR3. Losses at the gene ends were 3 bases for V and 6 bases for J; bases not matched to a gene: 8. Here the CDR3 reads CASSYYSGMGNEQFF. CDR3 DNA sequence: TGCGCCAGCAGCTACTATAGCGGGATGGGCAATGAGCAGTTCTTC.

This clonotype was recorded many times. The chain is built from TRBV7-6 and TRBJ2-3, with 7 positions matching TRBD2. This CDR3 spans 17 amino acids. CDR1 SGHVS and CDR2 FNYEAQ come from the germline V gene. The ends lost 5 bases at V and 5 bases at J; junction bases unmatched: 16. The CDR3 protein is CASSKEDGVSGGDTQYF. In nucleotides, the CDR3 is TGTGCCAGCAGCAAGGAAGACGGGGTTTCGGGAGGAGATACGCAGTATTTT.

This clonotype has a count of ten or more. This sequence joins TRBV29-1 and TRBJ2-2, with 7 bases that match TRBD1. Looked up from germline, CDR1 is SQVTM and CDR2 is ANQGSEA. J gave up 2 bases and V 6 bases, and 9 bases lay outside the gene matches. This CDR3 has 15 amino acids. This chain's CDR3 is CSVRQGSLNTGELFF. In DNA form, the CDR3 reads TGCAGCGTCAGACAGGGTTCCCTAAACACCGGGGAGCTGTTTTTT.

V is TRBV6-2 or TRBV6-3 and J is TRBJ2-2, with D possibly being TRBD2 (6 bases). CDR1 MNHEY and CDR2 SVGEGT come from the germline V gene. V was shortened by 10 bases and J by 4 bases, with 16 bases between the two germline ends. CDR3 size: 14 residues. This CDR3 is CATSLAGITGELFF. The CDR3 nucleotides read TGTGCCACCTCCCTCGCGGGGATCACCGGGGAGCTGTTTTTT.

In its sample, this clonotype was seen a few times. This chain connects TRBV12-3 or TRBV12-4 to TRBJ2-1; the D is unclear. CDR3 size: 12 residues. Between the trimmed V and J ends, which lost 6 bases and 11 bases, there was a span of 14 bases. CDR3 bases: TGTGCCAGCAGCCAGGACGGCACAAAGCAGTTCTTC. It translates to CASSQDGTKQFF.

This clonotype ranks as medium-sized. This chain links TRBV2 with TRBJ2-6; no clear D. V lost 4 bases and J lost 0, with 10 bases in between. Germline V gene sequence: CDR1 SNHLY, CDR2 FYNNEI. The CDR3 is 16 amino acids. CDR3 nucleotides: TGTGCCAGCAGTGTTACCCCGCTCTCTGGGGCCAACGTCCTGACTTTC. This translates into CASSVTPLSGANVLTF.

This clonotype was seen at least ten times. V gene TRBV6-1 combines with J gene TRBJ2-1, with D uncertain. The CDR3 has 14 amino acids. Per germline, CDR1 MNHNS and CDR2 SASEGT. Deletions cut 2 bases from V and 5 bases from J, with 10 bases between. CDR3 loop: CASSERQIDNEQFF. The DNA for the CDR3 is TGTGCCAGCAGTGAAAGGCAGATAGACAATGAGCAGTTCTTC.

This clonotype was detected many times. One end of the junction varies from germline; a read error may be responsible. The chain couples TRBV7-6 to TRBJ1-3; D not resolved. The CDR3 totals 18 residues. Germline V gene data show CDR1 as SGHVS and CDR2 as FNYEAQ. CDR3 amino acids: CASSPNEGRLSSENTIYF. CDR3 coding DNA: TGTGCCAGCAGCCCCAACGAGGGCAGGCTAAGCTCTGAAAACACCATATATTTT. Complete variable domain (other parts from reference TRBV7-6 and TRBJ1-3): GAGVSQSPRYKVTKRGQDVALRCDPISGHVSLYWYRQALGQGPEFLTYFNYEAQQDKSGLPNDRFSAERPEGSISTLTIQRTEQRDSAMYRCASSPNEGRLSSENTIYFGEGSWLTVV.

This clonotype was counted at least ten times. This chain uses TRBV6-1 with TRBJ2-7; D unresolved. V lost 2 bases and J lost 3, with 14 bases in between. Germline assignment: CDR1 MNHNS and CDR2 SASEGT. CDR3 size: 15 residues. The CDR3 loop reads CASSESWITRYEQYF. The CDR3 nucleotides read TGTGCCAGCAGTGAATCGTGGATAACCCGCTACGAGCAGTACTTC.

The table lists this clonotype with many counts. The chain employs TRBV20-1 and TRBJ1-1; tentative D call: TRBD1 (6 bases). The CDR3 covers 17 residues. Trimming cost V 0 bases and J 3 bases, with 20 bases left between them. Germline lookup yields CDR1 DFQATT and CDR2 SNEGSKA (reference sequence). As DNA, the CDR3 is TGCAGTGCTAGAGACGGGGGGGACATCCTGTTCGACACTGAAGCTTTCTTT. The encoded protein is CSARDGGDILFDTEAFF.

This clonotype appeared many times. The V gene is TRBV5-1, the J gene TRBJ2-7, with a tentative D call TRBD2 (6 bases). In germline, CDR1 is SGHRS, CDR2 YFSETQ. The CDR3 consists of 14 residues. The V end lost 1 base, the J end lost 2 bases, and 10 bases lay between the germline ends. CDR3 loop: CASSLFGGTYEQYF. CDR3 DNA: TGCGCCAGCAGCTTGTTCGGGGGAACCTACGAGCAGTACTTC.

This clonotype was counted ten times or more. The V and J genes are TRBV6-1 and TRBJ1-5; D not certain. The CDR3 consists of 13 residues. V was trimmed by 6 bases and J by 4 bases, leaving 10 bases between them. Germline CDR1 reads MNHNS; CDR2 reads SASEGT. The CDR3 loop reads CASRVTVNQPQHF. CDR3 DNA: TGTGCCAGCAGAGTCACCGTGAATCAGCCCCAGCATTTT.

This clonotype showed up many times. This chain joins TRBV7-8 and TRBJ1-1; D remains unclear. Germline CDR1 SGHVS, CDR2 FQNEAQ. V was clipped by 0 bases and J by 11 bases, with 10 bases between them. The CDR3 extends over 12 amino acids. The CDR3 region is CASSLAGLKAFF. The CDR3 nucleotides are TGTGCCAGCAGCTTAGCCGGCTTGAAGGCTTTCTTT.

This clonotype was seen many times. J is TRBJ2-1 and V is TRBV2; the match to TRBD2 covers 8 bases. With V trimmed by 0 bases and J by 0 bases, 1 base remained unmatched. Germline V gene sequence: CDR1 SNHLY, CDR2 FYNNEI. The CDR3 is 16 amino acids. The DNA of the CDR3 is TGTGCCAGCAGTGAAGCAAGCGGGAGCTCCTACAATGAGCAGTTCTTC. This gives the protein CASSEASGSSYNEQFF. Full variable domain (missing parts from reference TRBV2 and TRBJ2-1): EPEVTQTPSHQVTQMGQEVILRCVPISNHLYFYWYRQILGQKVEFLVSFYNNEISEKSEIFDDQFSVERPDGSNFTLKIRSTKLEDSAMYFCASSEASGSSYNEQFFGPGTRLTVL.

This clonotype was detected only a few times. The chain combines TRBV5-1 with TRBJ2-1; TRBD2 agrees at 10 bases. The J segment lost 7 bases and the V segment lost 2 bases, leaving 3 bases of the junction unmatched. Germline V gives CDR1 SGHRS, CDR2 YFSETQ. The CDR3 is 14 residues long. The CDR3 nucleotides are TGCGCCAGCAGCTTTGGAGCGGGAGGGAATGAGCAGTTCTTC. The encoded protein is CASSFGAGGNEQFF.

This clonotype is judged large. The chain recombines TRBV2 with TRBJ1-1; 8 nucleotides line up with TRBD1. V gave up 10 bases and J gave up 2 bases; unmatched junction bases: 6. Per germline, CDR1 SNHLY and CDR2 FYNNEI. CDR3 length equals 13 residues. The CDR3 DNA sequence: TGTGCCACCGTGACAGGGGACAACACTGAAGCTTTCTTT. It codes for CATVTGDNTEAFF.